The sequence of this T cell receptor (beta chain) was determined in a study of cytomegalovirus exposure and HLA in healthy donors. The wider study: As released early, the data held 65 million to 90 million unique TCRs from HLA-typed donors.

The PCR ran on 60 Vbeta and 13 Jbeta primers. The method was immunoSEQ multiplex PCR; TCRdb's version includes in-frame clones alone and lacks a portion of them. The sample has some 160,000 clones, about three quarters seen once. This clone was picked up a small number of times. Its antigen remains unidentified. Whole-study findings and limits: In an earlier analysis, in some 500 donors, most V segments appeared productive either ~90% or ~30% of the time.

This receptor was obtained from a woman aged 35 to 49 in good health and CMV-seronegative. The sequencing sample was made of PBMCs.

The CDR3 protein is CASSLTGASYNEQFF. DNA for the CDR3: TGTGCCAGCAGCCTCACAGGGGCGAGCTACAATGAGCAGTTCTTC. The gene calls are TRBV5-6 and TRBJ2-1; 7 bases are shared with TRBD1. CDR3 size: 15 residues. The germline CDR1 and CDR2 sequences are SGHDT and YYEEEE. V lost 4 bases to trimming and J lost 3 bases; unmatched junction nucleotides: 7.